This T cell receptor beta chain came from a study of CXCR3-negative and CXCR3-positive naive CD8 T cells. TRB cDNA was prepared as libraries by UMI-labeled 5' RACE. TCRdb re-called the 5' RACE reads and shows each CDR3 protein once, DNA omitted. The sample holds under 85,000 distinct CDR3 sequences. General observations from the study: In both naive subsets diversity was comparably high, whereas memory CD8+ cells showed much lower diversity. Whereas memory cells differed, naive CXCR3-negative and CXCR3-positive cells shared similar TRBV-TRBJ usage. Naive cells that were CXCR3-positive had more hydrophobic TRB CDR3s (compared with CXCR3-negative naive cells).

About this clonotype: No antigen is known for it.

Germline V gene lookup returns CDR1 MGHRA and CDR2 YSYEKL. The CDR3 totals 13 residues. CD45RO-CCR7+CD27+CD95- characterized naive CD8+ T cells. This rearrangement joins TRBV4-1 to TRBJ2-1; the D call from TCRdb, TRBD1, cannot be confirmed without DNA. What was sequenced was naive CXCR3+ CD8+ T cells from blood. Subset: CD45RO-CCR7+CD27+CD95- naive CD8+ T cells expressing CXCR3 (TNR3+). The TCR originated in a human donor in good health. Some clones in this sample may be carry-over from other donors' samples. CDR3 sequence reads: CASSGRMGYEQFF.